This T cell receptor beta chain appears in the sequencing data of a study of CD8+ T cells in alopecia areata. Whole-study findings and limits: Scalp lesions, especially in alopecia totalis/universalis, had higher clonality than normal scalp.

With respect to this clone: Its antigen is not known.

Germline V gives CDR1 SQVTM, CDR2 ANQGSEA. This CDR3 region has 15 residues. With V trimmed by 5 bases and J by 4 bases, 11 bases remained unmatched. cDNA serving as the sequencing template came from extracted, reverse transcribed RNA. Generated by immunoSEQ multiplex PCR, the TCRdb table keeps only in-frame clones and is missing some. The sample contains over 50,000 clones, around 49% of which appear only once. The TCR sequence derives from a human donor with alopecia areata. The specimen comprised CD8+ T cells sorted from blood, sampled at week 0. The chain carries TRBV29-1 and TRBJ1-2; 9 nucleotides align to TRBD1. CDR3 nucleotide sequence: TGCAGCGTTCCTCCCGGGACAGGGCCTGCCTATGGCTACACCTTC. Amino acid sequence: CSVPPGTGPAYGYTF.